Given below is one TCR beta chain in context. Its antigen is currently unknown. This record belongs to a study of graft-versus-host responses after intestinal transplantation. For the study at large: Recipients across the board were started on anti-thymocyte globulin induction, then kept on tacrolimus and steroids for roughly 3 years. Study-level points and caveats: GvH clones detected in recipient marrow included some appearing first in ileum or blood. Allografts from individuals with graft-donor T cell macrochimerism displayed high graft-versus-host to host-versus-graft clonal ratios.

Unmatched junction bases numbered 19, after V lost 3 bases and J lost 4 bases. The CDR3 contains 20 residues. Germline CDR1 is SGDLS and CDR2 is YYNGEE. Using immunoSEQ multiplex PCR, the repertoire was profiled, and TCRdb retains in-frame clones only, with some absent. The sample consists of about 88,000 clones, 85% to 95% of them appearing once. The sequence was obtained from a human donor who was the organ donor for an intestinal transplant. The chain has TRBV9 and TRBJ1-3; 10 bases map to TRBD1. The sample here was unstimulated CD4+ T cells sorted from spleen or lymph node cells, taken before transplant. The CDR3 DNA reads TGTGCCAGCAGCGCCCGGGACAGGGGTGCGTGGCCAGGGGCCGGAAACACCATATATTTT. Translating it yields CASSARDRGAWPGAGNTIYF. The full variable domain, with the rest looked up from reference TRBV9 and TRBJ1-3, is DSGVTQTPKHLITATGQRVTLRCSPRSGDLSVYWYQQSLDQGLQFLIQYYNGEERAKGNILERFSAQQFPDLHSELNLSSLELGDSALYFCASSARDRGAWPGAGNTIYFGEGSWLTVV.